This T cell receptor (beta chain) was captured in a study of PD-1 blockade in classical Hodgkin lymphoma. Germline V gives CDR1 MGHRA, CDR2 YSYEKL. The V end lost 2 bases, the J end lost 4 bases, and 9 bases lay between the germline ends. The CDR3 runs 14 residues. The time point: cycle 4 day 1 (C4D1), after six to seven weeks of nivolumab. Each patient's relapse followed autologous stem cell transplantation, and brentuximab vedotin exposure varied. TCRdb's copy holds only in-frame clones and misses some; the assay was immunoSEQ multiplex PCR. Of fewer than 95,000 clones in the sample, 83% were seen once.

Sequencing used peripheral blood mononuclear cells (PBMCs), obtained before the fourth cycle of nivolumab. This clonotype was sampled from a human donor with classical Hodgkin lymphoma. This chain joins TRBV4-1 and TRBJ2-1; D is undetermined. This chain's CDR3 is CASSQNDEYNEQFF. The CDR3 region has the DNA TGCGCCAGCAGCCAAAACGACGAATACAATGAGCAGTTCTTC.